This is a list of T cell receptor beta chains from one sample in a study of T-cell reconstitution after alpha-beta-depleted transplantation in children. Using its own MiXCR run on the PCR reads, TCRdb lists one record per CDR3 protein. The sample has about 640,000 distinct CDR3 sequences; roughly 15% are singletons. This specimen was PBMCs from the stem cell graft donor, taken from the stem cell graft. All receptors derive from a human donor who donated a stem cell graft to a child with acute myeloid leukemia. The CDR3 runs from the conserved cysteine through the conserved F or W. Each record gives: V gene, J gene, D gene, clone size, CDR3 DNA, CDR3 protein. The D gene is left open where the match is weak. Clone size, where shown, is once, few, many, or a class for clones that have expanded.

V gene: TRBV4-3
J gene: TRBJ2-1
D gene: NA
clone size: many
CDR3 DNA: TGCGCCAGCAGCCAGCAACAGACACGGTGGGGAGCTTCCAGCAATGAGCAGTTCTTC
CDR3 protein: CASSQQQTRWGASSNEQFF

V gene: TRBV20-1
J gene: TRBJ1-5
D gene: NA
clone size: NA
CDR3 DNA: TGCAGTCCTAGAGTTAATCAGCCCCAGCATTTT
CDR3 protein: CSPRVNQPQHF

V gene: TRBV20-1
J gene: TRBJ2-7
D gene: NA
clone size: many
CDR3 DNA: TGCAGTGCCAAGGGGTTATCCTACGAGCAGTACTTC
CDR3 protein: CSAKGLSYEQYF

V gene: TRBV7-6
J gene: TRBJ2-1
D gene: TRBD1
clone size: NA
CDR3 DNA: TGTGCCAGCAGCTCGTACAGGGGGCGCGGCTACAATGAGCAGTTCTTC
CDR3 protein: CASSSYRGRGYNEQFF

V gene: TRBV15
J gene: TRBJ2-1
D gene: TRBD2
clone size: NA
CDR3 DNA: TGTGCCACCAGCAGAGATAGTATGGGAACTAGCGGGGGGCCCCAAGCGTCCTACAATGAGCAGTTCTTC
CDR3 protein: CATSRDSMGTSGGPQASYNEQFF

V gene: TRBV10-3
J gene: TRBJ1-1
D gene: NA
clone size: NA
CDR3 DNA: TGTGCCATCAGCGTGACCGGCGACAGGTTTACGAACACTGAAGCTTTCTTT
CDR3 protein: CAISVTGDRFTNTEAFF

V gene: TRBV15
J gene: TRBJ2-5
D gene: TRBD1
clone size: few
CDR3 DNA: TGTGCCACCAGCAGAGATACCGGGACAGGACAGTACTTC
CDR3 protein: CATSRDTGTGQYF

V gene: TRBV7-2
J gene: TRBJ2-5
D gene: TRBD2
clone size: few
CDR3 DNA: TGTGCCAGCAGCTTAGCGTCTAGCGGAGAGACCCAGTACTTC
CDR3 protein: CASSLASSGETQYF

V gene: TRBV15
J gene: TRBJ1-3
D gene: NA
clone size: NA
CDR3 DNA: TGTGCCACCAGCAGAGATGGGGCAGCGACTGGAAACACCATATATTTT
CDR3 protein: CATSRDGAATGNTIYF

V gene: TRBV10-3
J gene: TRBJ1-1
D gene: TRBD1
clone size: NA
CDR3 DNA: TGTGCCATCAGTGACCACCGGGACAGGGGTGGGACTGAAGCTTTCTTT
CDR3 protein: CAISDHRDRGGTEAFF

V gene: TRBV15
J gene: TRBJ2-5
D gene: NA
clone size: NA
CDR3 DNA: TGTGCCACCAGCCCAGGACTCCGACAAGAGACCCAGTACTTC
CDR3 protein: CATSPGLRQETQYF

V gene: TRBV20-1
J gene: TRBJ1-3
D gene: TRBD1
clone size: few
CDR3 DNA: TGCAGTGCTCGAGGGATTGGCAGGGGGCTAGAGATGGCTGGAAACACCATATATTTT
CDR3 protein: CSARGIGRGLEMAGNTIYF

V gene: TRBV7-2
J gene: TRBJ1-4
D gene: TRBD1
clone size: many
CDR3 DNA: TGTGCCAGCAGCGTCACAGGGGGAAAACTGTTTTTT
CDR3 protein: CASSVTGGKLFF

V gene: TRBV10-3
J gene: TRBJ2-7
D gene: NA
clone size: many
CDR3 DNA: TGTGCCATCAGTGAGTGGCCAGGGCCAGGGTACGAGCAGTACTTC
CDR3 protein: CAISEWPGPGYEQYF

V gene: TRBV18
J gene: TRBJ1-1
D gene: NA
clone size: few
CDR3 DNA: TGTGCCAGCTCAAGGGAGGGGAGCACTGAAGCTTTCTTT
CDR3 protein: CASSREGSTEAFF

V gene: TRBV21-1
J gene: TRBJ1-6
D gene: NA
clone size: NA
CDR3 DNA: TGTGCCAGCAGGAAGACAAATCCCCCCCTCCACTTT
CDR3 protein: CASRKTNPPLHF

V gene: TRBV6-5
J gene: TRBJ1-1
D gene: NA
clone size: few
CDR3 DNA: TGTGCCAGCACTTCCGGAAGAAGGGCGGTGAACACTGAAGCTTTCTTT
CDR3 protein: CASTSGRRAVNTEAFF

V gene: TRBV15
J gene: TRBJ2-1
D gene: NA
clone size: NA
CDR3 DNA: TGTGCCACCAGCAGAGAGTATTTAGTCGGGTCCTACAATGAGCAGTTCTTC
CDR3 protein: CATSREYLVGSYNEQFF

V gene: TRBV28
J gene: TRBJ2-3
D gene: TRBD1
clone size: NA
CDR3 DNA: TGTGCCAGCAGTTCCGGGTCAGGGGGAACAGATACGCAGTATTTT
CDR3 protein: CASSSGSGGTDTQYF

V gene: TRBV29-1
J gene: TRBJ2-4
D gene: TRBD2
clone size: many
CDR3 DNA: TGCAGCGTGCGACTAGCGGGGGGGGACATTCAGTACTTC
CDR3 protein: CSVRLAGGDIQYF

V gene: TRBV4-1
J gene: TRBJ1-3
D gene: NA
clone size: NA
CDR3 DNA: TGCGCCAGCAGCCAAGATCCCTACAGCTCTGGAAACACCATATATTTT
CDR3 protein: CASSQDPYSSGNTIYF

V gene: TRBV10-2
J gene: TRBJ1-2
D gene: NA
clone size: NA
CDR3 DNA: TGCGCCACGAGGGACCGACTTAACTATGGCTACACCTTC
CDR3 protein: CATRDRLNYGYTF